This T cell receptor beta chain was sequenced during a study of blood T cell repertoires in COVID-19. In the study overall: Sources were T cells, B-cell-depleted T cells, or PBMCs; the material itself was cDNA or gDNA.

Per the original data handling: Reference gene primer amplification in the assay estimated nucleated cell counts. Measured with immunoSEQ multiplex PCR; TCRdb has only the in-frame clones, and not every one. The D gene and trimming were derived from the DNA, and the V and J assignments and clone size from that table. The sample lists around 95,000 clones, just under 85% occurring once. J was trimmed by 10 bases and V by 4 bases; bases with no gene match: 12. Germline CDR1 and CDR2: SQVTM and ANQGSEA. This CDR3 is built from 13 residues. Sequenced material: peripheral blood. The gene calls are TRBV29-1 and TRBJ2-7; 8 positions match TRBD1. The receptor was derived from a man between 50 and 59 years old with active or convalescent COVID-19. The CDR3 region is CSVVPGGAVGQYF. The CDR3 bases are TGCAGCGTTGTTCCAGGGGGCGCGGTCGGTCAGTACTTC.